The 5 T cell receptor beta chains below all came from one sample that was sequenced in a study of T cells after yellow fever vaccination (dated by TCRdb to between 2018 and 2020). The treatment or condition label on this specimen signifies: live attenuated yellow fever vaccine strain. The protocol used for the library was 5' RACE. The sequencer was an Illumina HiSeq 2500. TCRdb reran the public reads through fastp at Q25 and MiXCR, keeping productive beta chains. Every entry covers one CDR3 protein and lists the most common genes and DNA from its rows. Here the sample has a few hundred thousand distinct CDR3 sequences; about a fifth occur a single time. Clones ranked in the top ten supply more than 13% of the sample. Material: PBMCs, obtained 15 days after the yellow fever booster vaccination. The receptors originated from a man aged 25 to 40 who received the YFV17D yellow fever vaccine.

This clonotype was counted only a few times. The chain joins TRBV2 to TRBJ2-7; weak D call: TRBD2 (5 bases). The CDR3 sequence is 13 residues long. Between the trimmed V and J ends, which lost 6 bases and 3 bases, there was a span of 12 bases. CDR1 SNHLY and CDR2 FYNNEI come from the germline V gene. The DNA for the CDR3 is TGTGCCAGCAGGATAGCGCCTGTCTACGAGCAGTACTTC. This codes for CASRIAPVYEQYF.

The V and J genes are TRBV12-3 or TRBV12-4 and TRBJ2-7, with TRBD2 matching 9 bases. The CDR3 runs 21 residues. Trimming cost V 3 bases and J 3 bases; bases outside gene matches: 24. CDR3 loop: CASSFAPTSGAPQLSFYEQYF. Here the CDR3 DNA reads TGTGCCAGCAGTTTCGCCCCGACTAGCGGAGCCCCCCAACTGAGCTTCTACGAGCAGTACTTC.

This clonotype has at least ten counts. The chain links TRBV7-2 to TRBJ2-3; 10 nucleotides match TRBD2. Trimming took 3 bases from V and 8 from J; bases not matched to a gene: 5. This CDR3 contains 14 residues. Germline V gives CDR1 SGHTA, CDR2 FQGNSA. The CDR3 nucleotides read TGTGCCAGCAGCTTCTCTAGCGGGAGAAGTACGCAGTATTTT. Translation gives CASSFSSGRSTQYF.

This clonotype has a handful of counts. CDR3 nucleotides: TGTGCCTGGAGTTCAGGACCGATTTCCTACGAGCAGTACTTC. Protein product: CAWSSGPISYEQYF. The rearrangement joins TRBV30 to TRBJ2-7; no firm D call. The V gene's germline CDR1 is GTSNPN and CDR2 SVGIG (reference sequence). The CDR3 runs 14 residues. The V end lost 2 bases, the J end lost 1 base, and 12 bases lay between the germline ends.

The gene calls are TRBV5-6 and TRBJ2-5; a weak D match, TRBD2 (7 bases). The CDR3 has 14 amino acids. Germline lookup yields CDR1 SGHDT and CDR2 YYEEEE. Trimming stripped 3 bases from V and 4 bases from J, with 13 bases between. The chain's CDR3 is CASSSPRGAETQYF. DNA of the CDR3: TGTGCCAGCAGCTCCCCTCGGGGGGCAGAGACCCAGTACTTC.